This T cell receptor beta chain was retrieved from a study of shared T cell receptors in the human thymus. Only in-frame clones appear in the TCRdb table, and some are missing; sequencing was by immunoSEQ multiplex PCR. The table includes hundreds of thousands of clones, more than 75% detected once. Germline CDR1 and CDR2: MNHNY and SVGAGI (reference sequence). The V segment lost 7 bases and the J segment 3 bases; nucleotides outside the gene matches: 13. The length of the CDR3 is 16 residues. The sample also formed part of further work on human thymus T cells. In that study: Healthy Finnish infants undergoing corrective surgery for congenital heart defects were used as donors. Across thymic and blood repertoires, the usage of V and J genes appeared to be biased.

This clonotype was obtained from a boy less than two years old with a congenital heart defect. Material: thymocytes. The rearrangement links TRBV6-6 to TRBJ1-1; 8 nucleotides line up with TRBD1. The CDR3 spells CASTTKGRQGYTEAFF. The CDR3 nucleotides are TGTGCCAGCACTACGAAGGGGAGACAGGGGTACACTGAAGCTTTCTTT.